One T cell receptor beta chain is described in this entry. This record comes from a study of OX40 agonist ivuxolimab in advanced cancers. Assay used: immunoSEQ multiplex PCR; TCRdb lists only in-frame clones, some missing. The repertoire includes over 40,000 clones, 70% to 90% of them detected once, and around 1.5% sits in the top ten. Germline values: CDR1 SGHVS, CDR2 FNYEAQ. The V and J ends lost 6 bases and 0 bases respectively, with 12 bases between them. The CDR3 is 15 residues long. The sequences come from CD4+ or CD8+ T cells sorted from blood, collected in a trial of the OX40 agonist ivuxolimab. This TCR came from an adult with an advanced solid tumor such as melanoma, head and neck, liver or kidney cancer. The chain couples TRBV7-6 to TRBJ2-1; D unclear. The CDR3 loop reads CASSSVPSSYNEQFF. CDR3 coding DNA: TGTGCCAGCAGTTCCGTTCCTAGCTCCTACAATGAGCAGTTCTTC.